These 16 T cell receptor beta chains were sequenced from one sample in a study of T-cell memory formation after mild COVID-19. MiXCR, run by TCRdb on the 5' RACE reads, gives a single entry per CDR3 protein. The sample shows about 430,000 distinct CDR3 sequences, 24% of them seen only once. Material for sequencing was PBMCs or a T cell subset sorted from them (not recorded which). The source of these receptors is an adult woman who had mild COVID-19 (a few samples of this study predate the infection). Cell type and time point are not known.

This sequence joins TRBV7-9 and TRBJ2-7, with 10 bases fitting TRBD2. With 5 bases clipped from V and 4 bases from J, the junction kept 8 bases outside the gene matches. This CDR3 has 15 amino acids. Germline assignment: CDR1 SEHNR and CDR2 FQNEAQ (reference sequence). CDR3 in amino acids: CASSDSGRSPYEQYF. The CDR3 bases are TGTGCCAGCAGCGATAGCGGGAGGTCTCCGTACGAGCAGTACTTC. The full variable domain, rest sourced from reference TRBV7-9 and TRBJ2-7, is DTGVSQNPRHKITKRGQNVTFRCDPISEHNRLYWYRQTLGQGPEFLTYFQNEAQLEKSRLLSDRFSAERPKGSFSTLEIQRTEQGDSAMYLCASSDSGRSPYEQYFGPGTRLTVT.

The genes are TRBV5-1 and TRBJ2-3, with a possible D match to TRBD2 (5 bases). Germline CDR1 is SGHRS and CDR2 is YFSETQ. The length of the CDR3 is 16 residues. With 0 bases removed from V and 3 bases from J, the gap between germline ends came to 14 bases. CDR3: CASSLGGGPTTDTQYF. The CDR3 DNA follows: TGCGCCAGCAGCTTGGGCGGCGGGCCCACGACAGATACGCAGTATTTT.

The rearrangement uses TRBV5-1 and TRBJ2-2, with TRBD2 matching over 9 bases. The CDR3 extends over 15 amino acids. From germline, CDR1 is SGHRS and CDR2 YFSETQ. After removal of 2 bases from V and 6 bases from J, the junction contained 5 bases not matched to a gene. CDR3 in amino acids: CASSLAGGFPGELFF. The CDR3, as DNA: TGCGCCAGCAGCTTAGCGGGAGGTTTCCCCGGGGAGCTGTTTTTT.

This clonotype was observed a few times. The rearrangement joins TRBV4-1 to TRBJ1-1; D gene unclear. The germline gives CDR1 MGHRA, CDR2 YSYEKL. Trimming shortened V by 0 bases and J by 1 base, and 9 bases separated the two germline ends. The CDR3 sequence is 15 residues long. The CDR3 nucleotides read TGCGCCAGCAGCCAAGATCGACGGAGGAACACTGAAGCTTTCTTT. Translation gives CASSQDRRRNTEAFF.

This clonotype was counted a few times. The rearrangement joins TRBV6-6 to TRBJ1-2; 10 bases are shared with TRBD1. Germline values: CDR1 MNHNY, CDR2 SVGAGI (reference sequence). The CDR3 totals 15 residues. V was clipped by 2 bases and J by 4 bases; unmatched bases: 4. The CDR3 DNA reads as TGTGCCAGCAGTTACCCGACAGGGGGCGTCTATGGCTACACCTTC. It is translated as CASSYPTGGVYGYTF.

This chain joins TRBV6-1 and TRBJ2-4, with unresolved D. V was shortened by 0 bases and J by 0 bases, with 12 bases between the two germline ends. CDR1 is MNHNS and CDR2 is SASEGT in the germline V gene. This CDR3 has 17 amino acids. This CDR3 is CASSEASLLLAKNIQYF. As DNA, the CDR3 is TGTGCCAGCAGTGAAGCCTCCCTCCTTCTAGCCAAAAACATTCAGTACTTC.

This clonotype was counted only a few times. This chain links TRBV6-5 with TRBJ2-7; tentative D call: TRBD2 (5 bases). Between the trimmed V and J ends, which lost 0 bases and 2 bases, there was a span of 14 bases. The CDR3 totals 16 residues. Germline CDR1 and CDR2: MNHEY and SVGAGI. Here the CDR3 reads CASSYSLASRAYEQYF. CDR3 bases: TGTGCCAGCAGTTACTCATTGGCTAGCCGAGCCTACGAGCAGTACTTC.

This clonotype was counted only a few times. Here the CDR3 DNA reads TGTGCCATCAGTGTCGACTATCGGGAGCAGTTCTTC. Translated, it gives CAISVDYREQFF. The chain couples TRBV10-3 to TRBJ2-1; TRBD2 might be the D (5 bases). The CDR3 is 12 residues long. Trimming removed 4 bases from V and 10 bases from J, with 11 bases in between. CDR1 and CDR2 from the germline V gene are ENHRY and SYGVKD.

V is TRBV7-2 and J is TRBJ2-1, with TRBD1 matching over 12 bases. This CDR3 comprises 18 residues. In germline, CDR1 is SGHTA, CDR2 FQGNSA. J lost 0 bases, V lost 6 bases, and 9 bases had no gene match. The CDR3 loop is CASRGQGAALDSYNEQFF. In DNA form, the CDR3 reads TGTGCCAGCAGGGGACAGGGGGCGGCCCTCGACTCCTACAATGAGCAGTTCTTC.

The chain employs TRBV12-3 or TRBV12-4 and TRBJ2-7; D might be TRBD1 or TRBD2, each matching 6 bases. This CDR3 spans 14 amino acids. V dropped 1 base and J dropped 5 bases, with 12 bases sitting between them. The CDR3 loop reads CASSLVGGVNEQYF. In nucleotides, the CDR3 is TGTGCCAGCAGTTTAGTCGGGGGCGTCAACGAGCAGTACTTC.

The DNA for the CDR3 is TGTGCCACCAGCAGTGGAAGCGGGGGGTACAATGAGCAGTTCTTC. Its translation is CATSSGSGGYNEQFF. The chain joins TRBV15 to TRBJ2-1; the match to TRBD2 covers 9 bases. The CDR3 contains 15 residues. Germline V CDR1 and CDR2: LNHNV, YYDKDF (reference sequence). J gave up 4 bases and V 3 bases, and 4 bases lay outside the gene matches.

This clonotype occurred a few times. The chain has TRBV5-4 and TRBJ1-2; no reliable D call. The V gene's germline CDR1 is SGHNT and CDR2 YYREEE (reference sequence). The V end was cut by 0 bases, the J end by 2 bases, with 8 bases between. The CDR3 spans 14 residues. As DNA, the CDR3 is TGTGCCAGCAGCTTGGTTTCGCAGAACTATGGCTACACCTTC. Translation: CASSLVSQNYGYTF.

This clonotype has at least ten counts. The chain joins TRBV6-2 or TRBV6-3 to TRBJ2-7; D gene unclear. Germline lookup yields CDR1 MNHEY and CDR2 SVGEGT. The CDR3 contains 12 residues. V was pared by 5 bases and J by 4 bases, with 9 bases between. CDR3 sequence reads: CASSIDRYEQYF. In DNA form, the CDR3 reads TGTGCCAGCAGTATCGACCGGTACGAGCAGTACTTC.

This clonotype has only a few counts. The chain combines TRBV12-3 or TRBV12-4 with TRBJ2-3; 12 bases match TRBD2. CDR3 size: 15 residues. Losses at the gene ends were 4 bases for V and 7 bases for J; bases not matched to a gene: 6. CDR3 loop: CASSYRTSGMNTQYF. DNA for the CDR3: TGTGCCAGCAGTTACAGGACTAGCGGGATGAATACGCAGTATTTT.

The chain has TRBV29-1 and TRBJ2-2; a weak D match, TRBD2 (8 bases). The CDR3 runs 13 residues. Germline CDR1 reads SQVTM; CDR2 reads ANQGSEA. Trimming removed 6 bases from V and 6 bases from J, with 14 bases in between. CDR3 bases: TGCAGCGTGGGACAGCGGGGGTCCGGGGAGCTGTTTTTT. It codes for CSVGQRGSGELFF.

This clonotype was counted a few times. The chain has TRBV7-6 and TRBJ2-1; no clear D gene. The CDR3 has 12 amino acids. CDR1 is SGHVS, CDR2 FNYEAQ, per germline. V gave up 2 bases and J gave up 5 bases, with 4 bases separating them. The CDR3 sequence: CASSLRDNEQFF. The CDR3 nucleotides read TGTGCCAGCAGCTTAAGAGACAATGAGCAGTTCTTC.